These 4 T cell receptor beta chains originate from one sample sequenced in a study of T-cell reconstitution after alpha-beta-depleted transplantation in children. This sample's TCRbeta library carried unique molecular identifier barcodes. Each CDR3 protein gets one entry after TCRdb re-called the PCR reads with MiXCR. Of about 100,000 distinct CDR3 sequences listed, about 6.5% are singletons. The sequencing used PBMCs, mostly from graft donor cells, collected 360 days after TCRalphabeta/CD19-depleted stem cell transplant. Receptors were obtained from a male patient aged 2-10 years who had a stem cell transplant for acute lymphoblastic leukemia, so the T cells may come from the graft donor.

This clonotype was seen more than once but under ten times. The chain links TRBV27 to TRBJ2-7, with D maybe TRBD2 (6 bases). CDR1 MNHEY and CDR2 SMNVEV come from the germline V gene (reference sequence). V dropped 2 bases and J dropped 6 bases, with 8 bases sitting between them. This CDR3 spans 12 amino acids. The CDR3 is CASSLRGGEQYF. CDR3 coding DNA: TGTGCCAGCAGTTTAAGGGGAGGCGAGCAGTACTTC.

This clonotype has a handful of counts. The V and J genes are TRBV19 and TRBJ2-7, with D hard to call. Between the trimmed V and J ends, which lost 3 bases and 3 bases, there was a span of 9 bases. CDR1 is LNHDA, CDR2 SQIVND, per germline (reference sequence). CDR3 length: 13 residues. The CDR3 protein is CASSIFLDYEQYF. The CDR3 DNA reads as TGTGCCAGTAGTATCTTCCTTGACTACGAGCAGTACTTC.

The rearrangement joins TRBV9 to TRBJ2-5, with D perhaps matching TRBD2 (5 bases). Germline V gives CDR1 SGDLS, CDR2 YYNGEE. This CDR3 spans 14 amino acids. V lost 0 bases to trimming and J lost 7 bases, with 13 bases between them. CDR3 in DNA: TGTGCCAGCAGCGTAGCGGGGATCTCGGGGACCCAGTACTTC. Protein: CASSVAGISGTQYF.

The J gene is TRBJ1-5, the V gene TRBV5-1; TRBD1 matches at 7 bases. The CDR3 consists of 15 residues. Germline V CDR1 and CDR2: SGHRS, YFSETQ. Germline trimming cut 2 bases from V and 6 bases from J; bases unmatched to any gene: 8. CDR3 loop: CASSFEAGGTQPQHF. DNA for the CDR3: TGCGCCAGCAGCTTTGAGGCAGGGGGTACTCAGCCCCAGCATTTT.